This T cell receptor (beta chain) was sequenced during a study of cytomegalovirus exposure and HLA in healthy donors. Each of the donors was a healthy bone marrow donor. Primers for the PCR totalled 60 Vbeta and 13 Jbeta. Sequenced by immunoSEQ multiplex PCR; TCRdb stores in-frame clones only, minus some. This sample has about 150,000 clones, with just under 65% found just once. The V segment lost 4 bases and the J segment 1 base; nucleotides outside the gene matches: 11. CDR1 and CDR2 from the germline V gene are SGHRS and YFSETQ. This CDR3 is 18 amino acids long. The TCR comes from an older woman in good health and CMV-seropositive. Source material: PBMCs. The chain employs TRBV5-1 and TRBJ2-3, with TRBD2 identical over 11 bases. Here the CDR3 reads CASSRGLADSSGTDTQYF. The CDR3 DNA reads TGCGCCAGCAGCAGGGGACTAGCGGATTCTTCAGGCACAGATACGCAGTATTTT.